What follows is one T cell receptor (beta chain) and its context. The sample originates from a study of blood T cell repertoires in COVID-19. As handled by the study authors: Reference gene primer amplification gave nucleated cell count estimates. The data were produced by immunoSEQ multiplex PCR, yet TCRdb's version contains in-frame clones alone and is incomplete. The DNA gave D and trimming, while V, J and clone size come from that table. The repertoire consists of approximately 70,000 clones, with 91% occurring once and the leading ten covering 6.5% to 8%. The V gene lost 4 bases and the J gene lost 1 base, with 11 bases spanning the gap. This CDR3 has 15 residues. Germline V gives CDR1 SGHDT, CDR2 YYEEEE.

The genes are TRBV5-6 and TRBJ1-4, with D perhaps TRBD1 (6 bases). The specimen was peripheral blood. The sequence derives from a man between 40 and 49 years old with COVID-19, enrolled during active disease. DNA of the CDR3: TGTGCCAGCAGCAATAAAGGGGGAACTAATGAAAAACTGTTTTTT. Translating gives CASSNKGGTNEKLFF.